The 20 T cell receptor beta chains reported below all come from one sample, sequenced in a study of T cells in Graves' hyperthyroidism and ophthalmopathy. Using RNA transcripts as the source, TCR beta CDR3 regions were amplified. HTBI primers were the set used in a first-round RT-PCR of the TCR CDR3. Using its own MiXCR run on the multiplex PCR reads, TCRdb lists one record per CDR3 protein. The sample has hundreds of thousands of distinct CDR3 sequences; around 13% are singletons. Specimen: blood. The receptors shown here come from a woman under 30 with Graves' hyperthyroidism.

This clonotype occurred many times. The chain's CDR3 is CASSSSGTGLNEQYF. The CDR3, as DNA: TGTGCCAGCAGTTCCTCCGGGACAGGGCTCAACGAGCAGTACTTC. V usage is TRBV6-1 and J usage is TRBJ2-7, with TRBD1 identical over 9 bases. CDR1 and CDR2 (germline): MNHNS, SASEGT. Trimming at V came to 5 bases and at J to 5 bases, leaving 10 bases not matched to a gene. The CDR3 loop spans 15 amino acids.

The chain has TRBV4-3 and TRBJ2-5, with 9 bases matching TRBD2. Germline-derived CDR1 and CDR2 are LGHNA and YSLEER. CDR3 size: 15 residues. Losses at the gene ends were 2 bases for V and 5 bases for J; bases not matched to a gene: 6. The CDR3 coding sequence is TGCGCCAGCAGCCAAATAGCGGGAGAGAAGGAGACCCAGTACTTC. It is translated as CASSQIAGEKETQYF.

This clonotype was counted many times. The rearrangement links TRBV11-2 to TRBJ1-4; TRBD1 is a possible D gene (6 bases). The CDR3 runs to 15 residues. The germline V gene encodes CDR1 SGHAT and CDR2 FQNNGV. V lost 3 bases and J 5 bases, leaving 13 bases between the germline ends. This CDR3 is CASSFGSGTNEKLFF. The CDR3 DNA is TGTGCCAGCAGCTTCGGATCAGGGACAAATGAAAAACTGTTTTTT.

The chain employs TRBV19 and TRBJ2-2, with 8 bases aligning to TRBD1. J gave up 3 bases and V 8 bases, and 5 bases lay outside the gene matches. The CDR3 runs to 14 residues. Germline V gives CDR1 LNHDA, CDR2 SQIVND (reference sequence). The CDR3 is CASQQGVYTGELFF. CDR3 bases: TGTGCCAGTCAACAGGGGGTATACACCGGGGAGCTGTTTTTT.

This clonotype has ten or more counts. The chain carries TRBV2 and TRBJ1-3; D might be TRBD1 (5 bases). The CDR3 spans 13 residues. Germline V gene lookup returns CDR1 SNHLY and CDR2 FYNNEI. Deletions cut 7 bases from V and 3 bases from J, with 10 bases between. The CDR3 reads CASNQQVGNTIYF. The CDR3 DNA sequence: TGTGCCAGCAACCAACAGGTTGGAAACACCATATATTTT.

This clonotype came up many times. The chain is built from TRBV28 and TRBJ1-1; D call uncertain. This CDR3 is 13 amino acids long. V was pared by 1 base and J by 3 bases, with 6 bases between. Germline V gene lookup returns CDR1 MDHEN and CDR2 SYDVKM. DNA of the CDR3: TGTGCCAGCAGTTTATACCCCCACACTGAAGCTTTCTTT. It encodes CASSLYPHTEAFF.

The sample holds a few counts of this clonotype. The chain recombines TRBV6-1 with TRBJ2-1; 10 positions match TRBD2. The V gene end was trimmed by 8 bases and the J gene end by 8 bases; junction bases not matched to a gene: 9. CDR3 length: 14 amino acids. Per germline, CDR1 MNHNS and CDR2 SASEGT. CDR3 DNA: TGTGCCAGCCATGAGAGCGGGAGGGGGTATGAGCAGTTCTTC. As protein: CASHESGRGYEQFF.

This clonotype was detected many times. CDR3 protein: CSGIKQGNEQFF. CDR3 sequence (DNA): TGCAGTGGTATTAAACAGGGCAATGAGCAGTTCTTC. The rearrangement joins TRBV20-1 to TRBJ2-1; tentatively, D is TRBD1 (6 bases). CDR1 is DFQATT and CDR2 is SNEGSKA in the germline V gene (reference sequence). CDR3 size: 12 residues. With 7 bases removed from V and 6 bases from J, the gap between germline ends came to 13 bases.

This clonotype has just a few counts. The CDR3 region is CASSAGGQGAEGYTF. The CDR3 DNA reads as TGTGCCAGCAGCGCCGGCGGGCAGGGGGCTGAGGGCTACACCTTC. The chain is built from TRBV9 and TRBJ1-2; 8 nucleotides match TRBD1. The CDR3 covers 15 residues. The junction had 12 bases not matched to a gene; V was cut back by 3 bases and J by 8 bases. The germline gives CDR1 SGDLS, CDR2 YYNGEE.

This clonotype was picked up a small number of times. The chain carries TRBV18 and TRBJ1-1, with TRBD1 as a possible D gene (6 bases). V dropped 5 bases and J dropped 1 base, with 14 bases sitting between them. CDR1 and CDR2 (germline): KGHSH, LQKENI. The CDR3 sequence is 15 residues long. The DNA of the CDR3 is TGTGCCAGCTCAAAACAGGGTGCGGAGAACACTGAAGCTTTCTTT. This sequence encodes CASSKQGAENTEAFF.

This clonotype showed up many times. The chain employs TRBV3-1 and TRBJ1-2; D gene unclear. Trimming cost V 0 bases and J 10 bases, with 12 bases left between them. The length of the CDR3 is 13 residues. In germline, CDR1 is LGHDT, CDR2 YNNKEL (reference sequence). The CDR3 bases are TGTGCCAGCAGCCAAGATCTTTGGGGTGCCTACACCTTC. Its translation: CASSQDLWGAYTF.

This clonotype was seen repeatedly, ten times or more. The J gene is TRBJ2-3, the V gene TRBV7-2, with 10 bases identical to TRBD1. CDR3 size: 14 residues. CDR1 and CDR2 (germline): SGHTA, FQGNSA. V lost 6 bases, J lost 4 bases, and 4 bases stayed unmatched. Here the CDR3 DNA reads TGTGCCAGCAGATGGACAGGGGGTTCAGATACGCAGTATTTT. Translated, it gives CASRWTGGSDTQYF. The variable domain in full, with the rest retrieved from reference TRBV7-2 and TRBJ2-3, is GAGVSQSPSNKVTEKGKDVELRCDPISGHTALYWYRQSLGQGLEFLIYFQGNSAPDKSGLPSDRFSAERTGGSVSTLTIQRTQQEDSAVYLCASRWTGGSDTQYFGPGTRLTVL.

This clonotype has a handful of counts. The V gene is TRBV6-5, the J gene TRBJ1-1; D gene unclear. CDR1 and CDR2 (germline): MNHEY, SVGAGI. This CDR3 comprises 15 residues. V lost 0 bases, J lost 0 bases, and 8 bases lay in between. The CDR3 is CASSYSASMNTEAFF. In DNA, the CDR3 is TGTGCCAGCAGTTACTCAGCATCCATGAACACTGAAGCTTTCTTT.

V and J are TRBV7-9 and TRBJ2-1; 7 nucleotides line up with TRBD2. V trimming: 1 base; J trimming: 0 bases; junction bases outside the gene matches: 9. The CDR3 totals 18 residues. Germline CDR1 and CDR2: SEHNR and FQNEAQ (reference sequence). The CDR3 spells CASSLVSGGRSSYNEQFF. CDR3 in DNA: TGTGCCAGCAGCTTAGTAAGTGGCGGGAGAAGCTCCTACAATGAGCAGTTCTTC.

This clonotype was recorded at least ten times. V usage is TRBV5-5 and J usage is TRBJ2-3; 8 bases align to TRBD2. V lost 0 bases and J lost 1; bases outside the gene matches: 10. This CDR3 is 18 amino acids long. CDR1 SGHKS and CDR2 YYEKEE come from the germline V gene (reference sequence). CDR3: CASSLAQHGRVGTDTQYF. In nucleotides, the CDR3 is TGTGCCAGCAGCTTGGCCCAGCACGGGAGGGTGGGCACAGATACGCAGTATTTT.

This clonotype occurred a few times. The chain combines TRBV28 with TRBJ2-2; 14 nucleotides match TRBD2. This CDR3 is 19 amino acids long. The ends lost 5 bases at V and 8 bases at J; junction bases unmatched: 16. Germline-derived CDR1 and CDR2 are MDHEN and SYDVKM. CDR3 DNA sequence: TGTGCCAGCAGTCCGCCTAGACTAGCGGGAGGGCCCGAAATAGGGGAGCTGTTTTTT. It translates to CASSPPRLAGGPEIGELFF. Together with reference TRBV28 and TRBJ2-2, the CDR3 gives the full variable domain: DVKVTQSSRYLVKRTGEKVFLECVQDMDHENMFWYRQDPGLGLRLIYFSYDVKMKEKGDIPEGYSVSREKKERFSLILESASTNQTSMYLCASSPPRLAGGPEIGELFFGEGSRLTVL.

This clonotype was found many times. V and J are TRBV20-1 and TRBJ2-7, with 11 bases identical to TRBD2. The germline gives CDR1 DFQATT, CDR2 SNEGSKA (reference sequence). This CDR3 has 15 amino acids. J lost 1 base, V lost 5 bases, and 7 bases had no gene match. CDR3: CSAGGLAGGSYEQYF. DNA of the CDR3: TGCAGTGCTGGGGGTCTAGCGGGAGGATCCTACGAGCAGTACTTC.

This rearrangement joins TRBV18 to TRBJ2-1; D uncertain. The V gene's germline CDR1 is KGHSH and CDR2 LQKENI. The CDR3 is 10 amino acids. V lost 3 bases, J lost 10 bases, and 4 bases lay in between. CDR3 in amino acids: CASSPGEQFF. CDR3 bases: TGTGCCAGCTCACCCGGGGAGCAGTTCTTC.

The chain carries TRBV5-6 and TRBJ2-2; D remains unclear. The germline V and J ends were trimmed by 3 bases and 4 bases, with 4 bases remaining between them. CDR3 length: 12 residues. The V gene's germline CDR1 is SGHDT and CDR2 YYEEEE. This CDR3 is CASSWVTGELFF. CDR3 DNA: TGTGCCAGCAGCTGGGTCACCGGGGAGCTGTTTTTT.

The V gene is TRBV10-1, the J gene TRBJ2-5; weak D call: TRBD1 (6 bases). Germline V gene sequence: CDR1 WNHNN, CDR2 SYGVQD (reference sequence). The CDR3 contains 15 residues. V was trimmed by 0 bases and J by 0 bases, leaving 8 bases between them. The CDR3 DNA reads TGCGCCAGCAGTGAGTCGACAGGCCACCAAGAGACCCAGTACTTC. Protein product: CASSESTGHQETQYF.